This T cell receptor beta chain was identified during a study of beta chain features in type 1 diabetes (dated by TCRdb to the late 2010s). A note on the overall study: Mean age, gender distribution, total cell number and subset yield did not differ between patients and healthy donors. A total of 90 million to 120 million sorted cells were examined across all samples, and a strong correlation was observed between cell number per subset and RNA yield. In the study, recently diagnosed type 1 diabetes patients and matched healthy donors were compared on the TCRB repertoires of their sorted circulating CD4+ T cell subsets. Naive and central memory subsets were obtained from all 30 or so donors, but regulatory and stem cell-like memory subsets were isolated from only 8 patients and roughly 8 healthy donors. The full study reports these points: Shorter templates might be favored by PCR, yet because patient and control samples were amplified and corrected together, any such skew would affect both groups equally. In all four CD4+ subsets, TCRB CDR3 length was moderately but significantly shorter in type 1 diabetes patients. Naive, central memory and regulatory TCRB repertoires appeared to be more alike among patients than among healthy donors. Fewer insertions and more nucleotide deletions at VDJ recombination sites were observed in patients with type 1 diabetes, implying thymic rearrangement abnormalities. Because small numbers of individuals were included in the HLA sub-analyses, any influence of HLA type on TCRB rearrangement was left unresolved. Sequencing cDNA rather than genomic DNA could over-represent highly expressing activated cells, although activation and CD3 levels did not differ between groups.

Regarding this clone: The target of this receptor is not known. No much larger clone exists at a distance of one base, and base qualities are not known.

All of the isolated RNA was reverse transcribed with the High Capacity cDNA Reverse Transcription Kit, so expressed TCRB transcripts were sequenced. Deep immunoSEQ sequencing was performed on naive, central memory and regulatory T cell samples, with an average of about 3.57 million total reads per sample. Sorted cells were lysed in RLT buffer, and RNA was extracted using DNase-treated RNeasy Micro or Mini kits according to cell number. To prevent cross-contamination, each cell subset was processed individually, whereas patient and healthy donor samples were processed jointly. Using the immunoSEQ multiplex PCR, TCRB sequences were amplified from cDNA into 87-bp fragments spanning the CDR3 region. The amplicons were sequenced using the Illumina HiSeq platform. Regarding the original processing steps: Synthetic template baselines were used to correct PCR bias computationally, reads within Hamming distance 2 were collapsed together, and singletons that could not be merged were discarded. By aligning reads against IMGT, V, D and J genes, CDR3 length, and insertions or deletions at six rearrangement sites were assigned. Within each subset, clonotype counts were normalized to the number of sorted cells before true diversity and Gini coefficients were calculated with the tcR R package. Repertoire sharing was quantified using the overlap coefficient calculated on TCRB nucleotide sequences. As a proxy for the pre-selection repertoire, out-of-frame TCRB sequences from naive cells were analyzed. The immuneACCESS repertoire file appears here via TCRdb, limited to in-frame rearrangements. These files lack a portion of the clones; in checked studies, under half of the deficit traces to unresolved V genes, and the cause of the others is not known. The DNA gave D and trimming, while V, J and clone size come from that table. The sample includes a few hundred thousand clones, with around 28% observed a single time. Of the sample, around 0.065% is held by the ten largest clones.

A single peripheral blood draw of about 116 mL on average was collected from each donor into heparinised tubes. A BD FACSAria II and a panel including CD45RO, CCR7, CD25, CD127, CD95 and CD27 were used to sort naive, central memory, regulatory and stem cell-like memory CD4+ T cells. All sorted populations exceeded 95% purity. PBMCs were isolated immediately by Lymphoprep density gradient centrifugation and stained directly without culture. So that batch effects would be minimized, each experiment stained and sorted samples in pairs, pairing one healthy donor with one patient. The CDR3 sequence holds 14 residues, the cysteine and phenylalanine included. This entry keeps only the CDR3 DNA: 42 bases, framed from base 1. CDR1 is given as LNHNV and CDR2 as YYDKDF, both from the germline V gene (reference sequence). V lost 2 bases and J lost 6 bases, and the count of bases not matched to a germline gene is 4.

The clonotype comes from a man in his late teens or twenties in good health. Sequencing was done on a sample of naive CD4+ T cells from blood. The sample's cell subset or site label is to be understood as: true naive CD4+ T cells. The rearrangement combines TRBV15 with TRBJ2-3, with 8 bases matching TRBD2. The nucleotides are TGTGCCACCAGCAGAAGCGGGAGCTGGGATACGCAGTATTTT. Translated, this is CATSRSGSWDTQYF.